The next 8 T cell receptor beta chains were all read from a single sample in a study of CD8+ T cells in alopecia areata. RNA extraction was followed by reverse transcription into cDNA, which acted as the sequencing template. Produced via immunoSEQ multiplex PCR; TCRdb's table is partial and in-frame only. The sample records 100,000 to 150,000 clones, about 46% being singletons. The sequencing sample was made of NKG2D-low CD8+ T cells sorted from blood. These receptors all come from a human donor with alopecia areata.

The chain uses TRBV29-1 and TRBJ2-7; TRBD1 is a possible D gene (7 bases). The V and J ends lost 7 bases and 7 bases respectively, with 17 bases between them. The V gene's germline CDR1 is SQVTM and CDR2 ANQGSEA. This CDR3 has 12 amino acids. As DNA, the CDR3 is TGCAGCGCTATAACAGGGGCGGGGGAGCAGTACTTC. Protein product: CSAITGAGEQYF.

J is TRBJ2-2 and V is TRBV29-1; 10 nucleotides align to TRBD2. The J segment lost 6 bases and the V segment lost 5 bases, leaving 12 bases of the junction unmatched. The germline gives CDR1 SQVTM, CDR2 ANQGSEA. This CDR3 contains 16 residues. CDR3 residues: CSVTPPSSGSAGELFF. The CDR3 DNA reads TGCAGCGTTACTCCCCCGTCTAGCGGGAGCGCCGGGGAGCTGTTTTTT.

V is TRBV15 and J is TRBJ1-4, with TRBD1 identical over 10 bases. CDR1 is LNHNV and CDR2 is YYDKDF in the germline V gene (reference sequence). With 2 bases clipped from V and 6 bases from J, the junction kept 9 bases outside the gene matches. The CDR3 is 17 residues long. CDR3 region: CATSRSLRGTGDEKLFF. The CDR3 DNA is TGTGCCACCAGCAGATCACTGCGGGGGACAGGGGATGAAAAACTGTTTTTT.

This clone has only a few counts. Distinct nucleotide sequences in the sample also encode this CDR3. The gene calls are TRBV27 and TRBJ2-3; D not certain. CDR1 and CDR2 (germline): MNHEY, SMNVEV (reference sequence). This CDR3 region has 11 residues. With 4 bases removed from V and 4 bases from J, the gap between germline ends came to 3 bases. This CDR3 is CASSSPDTQYF. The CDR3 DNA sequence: TGTGCCAGCAGTTCCCCAGATACGCAGTATTTT.

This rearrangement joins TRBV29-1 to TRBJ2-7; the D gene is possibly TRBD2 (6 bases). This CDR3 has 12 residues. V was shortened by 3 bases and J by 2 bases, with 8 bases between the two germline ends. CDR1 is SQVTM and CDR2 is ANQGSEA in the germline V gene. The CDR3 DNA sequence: TGCAGCGTTGACACTAGCACCTACGAGCAGTACTTC. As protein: CSVDTSTYEQYF.

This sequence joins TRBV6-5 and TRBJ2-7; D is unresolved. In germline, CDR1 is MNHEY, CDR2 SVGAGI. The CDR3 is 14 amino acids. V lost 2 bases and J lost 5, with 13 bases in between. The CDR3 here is CASSYGSVGNEQYF. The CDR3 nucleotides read TGTGCCAGCAGTTACGGGTCCGTAGGGAACGAGCAGTACTTC.

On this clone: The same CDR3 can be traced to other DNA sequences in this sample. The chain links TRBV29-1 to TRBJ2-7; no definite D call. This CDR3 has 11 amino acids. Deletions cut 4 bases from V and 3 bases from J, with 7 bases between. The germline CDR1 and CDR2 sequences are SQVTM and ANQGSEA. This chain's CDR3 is CSVVSGYEQYF. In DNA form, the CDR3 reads TGCAGCGTTGTGTCCGGCTACGAGCAGTACTTC.

CDR3 DNA: TGTGCCAGCAGCTTGGGACAGACCACTGAAGCTTTCTTT. This gives the protein CASSLGQTTEAFF. The chain recombines TRBV7-9 with TRBJ1-1; TRBD1 matches 7 bases. J was trimmed by 4 bases and V by 3 bases; bases with no gene match: 2. The germline V gene encodes CDR1 SEHNR and CDR2 FQNEAQ (reference sequence). The CDR3 consists of 13 residues.